The 11 T cell receptor beta chains given below trace back to one sample, sequenced in a study of blood T cell repertoires in COVID-19. Repertoires were generated with immunoSEQ multiplex PCR, while TCRdb's copy carries only in-frame clones and drops some. The sample includes 270,000 or so clones, roughly nine tenths of them seen just once. The sequencing sample was made of peripheral blood. These receptors all come from a woman aged 40 to 50 who had recovered from COVID-19.

The V and J genes are TRBV7-6 and TRBJ2-3; no clear D. Trimming pared 4 bases from V and 1 base from J, leaving 12 bases between. Per the germline V gene, CDR1 is SGHVS and CDR2 is FNYEAQ. This CDR3 region has 15 residues. CDR3 region: CASSSVPLGTDTQYF. The CDR3 DNA follows: TGTGCCAGCAGCTCAGTACCCCTGGGCACAGATACGCAGTATTTT.

The chain joins TRBV7-9 to TRBJ1-2, with a possible D match to TRBD1 (5 bases). V lost 7 bases to trimming and J lost 1 base, with 13 bases between them. CDR1 is SEHNR, CDR2 FQNEAQ, per germline (reference sequence). The CDR3 covers 14 residues. The CDR3 loop is CASTPSGGNYGYTF. For the CDR3, the DNA is TGTGCCAGCACCCCGAGCGGGGGTAACTATGGCTACACCTTC.

The rearrangement joins TRBV27 to TRBJ1-6; perhaps TRBD1 as D (6 bases). Germline values: CDR1 MNHEY, CDR2 SMNVEV (reference sequence). V shed 6 bases and J shed 10 bases, with 13 bases lying between them. This CDR3 spans 13 amino acids. CDR3 loop: CASRLNRASPLHF. The CDR3 region has the DNA TGTGCCAGCAGATTAAACAGGGCGTCACCCCTCCACTTT.

The chain uses TRBV6-1 and TRBJ1-2; D remains unclear. There are 16 residues in the CDR3. Trimming removed 3 bases from V and 4 bases from J, with 18 bases in between. Germline values: CDR1 MNHNS, CDR2 SASEGT. The CDR3 spells CASSDWRGQTGYGYTF. The CDR3 DNA sequence: TGTGCCAGCAGTGATTGGCGAGGGCAGACGGGCTATGGCTACACCTTC.

The chain combines TRBV5-1 with TRBJ2-6, with D maybe TRBD1 (5 bases). CDR1 SGHRS and CDR2 YFSETQ come from the germline V gene. The CDR3 length is 18 residues. Trimming took 1 base from V and 0 from J, leaving 14 bases between them. The CDR3 nucleotides read TGCGCCAGCAGCTTGAGACAGACTTTTAGCTCTGGGGCCAACGTCCTGACTTTC. Translated: CASSLRQTFSSGANVLTF.

CDR3 sequence reads: CASDQQEEETQYF. The CDR3 coding sequence is TGTGCTAGTGATCAACAGGAAGAAGAGACCCAGTACTTC. The chain is built from TRBV12-5 and TRBJ2-5, with D possibly being TRBD1 (5 bases). The CDR3 extends over 13 amino acids. The ends were cut back, 7 bases at V and 3 bases at J, with 12 bases in the middle. Germline V gives CDR1 LGHNT, CDR2 FRNRAP.

The rearrangement joins TRBV3-1 (or the pseudogene TRBV3-2) to TRBJ2-1; 8 bases line up with TRBD2. The V gene end was trimmed by 6 bases and the J gene end by 3 bases; junction bases not matched to a gene: 7. The CDR3 contains 15 residues. The germline V gene has CDR1 LGHDT and CDR2 YNNKEL (reference sequence). For the CDR3, the DNA is TGTGCCAGCAGGCTCGGACTAGCTATCTACAATGAGCAGTTCTTC. It is translated as CASRLGLAIYNEQFF.

V and J are TRBV9 and TRBJ1-5, with D unclear. This CDR3 has 14 amino acids. The V end was cut by 4 bases, the J end by 4 bases, with 12 bases between. Germline V gives CDR1 SGDLS, CDR2 YYNGEE. CDR3 region: CASSPGGYNQPQHF. As DNA, the CDR3 is TGTGCCAGCAGCCCCGGAGGTTATAATCAGCCCCAGCATTTT.

This chain links TRBV6-5 with TRBJ1-2; D remains unclear. CDR1 MNHEY and CDR2 SVGAGI come from the germline V gene. V was clipped by 11 bases and J by 4 bases, with 20 bases between them. The CDR3 is 14 amino acids. CDR3 sequence: CAGTRADGIYGYTF. CDR3 coding DNA: TGTGCCGGTACCAGAGCGGACGGTATCTATGGCTACACCTTC.

The chain is built from TRBV15 and TRBJ1-2; a weak D match, TRBD1 (6 bases). This CDR3 is built from 14 residues. Germline CDR1 reads LNHNV; CDR2 reads YYDKDF (reference sequence). V dropped 5 bases and J dropped 2 bases, with 12 bases sitting between them. The CDR3 DNA is TGTGCCACCAGCCCGACAGGAGAAAACTATGGCTACACCTTC. Translating gives CATSPTGENYGYTF. Based on the CDR3 plus reference TRBV15 and TRBJ1-2, the full variable domain is DAMVIQNPRYQVTQFGKPVTLSCSQTLNHNVMYWYQQKSSQAPKLLFHYYDKDFNNEADTPDNFQSRRPNTSFCFLDIRSPGLGDTAMYLCATSPTGENYGYTFGSGTRLTVV.

The rearrangement uses TRBV7-2 and TRBJ2-5; 7 bases fit TRBD2. The CDR3 length is 16 residues. Looked up from germline, CDR1 is SGHTA and CDR2 is FQGNSA. With 2 bases clipped from V and 1 base from J, the junction kept 7 bases outside the gene matches. CDR3 bases: TGTGCCAGCAGCTTATGGCCTAGCGGAGTCCAAGAGACCCAGTACTTC. This sequence encodes CASSLWPSGVQETQYF.